These 9 T cell receptor beta chains share one sample of origin, sequenced in a study of T cell repertoires in cytomegalovirus infection. Each CDR3 protein gets one entry after TCRdb re-called the reads with MiXCR. The sample has about 400,000 distinct CDR3 sequences, around a sixth seen once. The sample was PBMCs. These receptors were collected from a human donor in good health (CMV status not recorded). Some clones in this sample may be carry-over from other donors' samples.

The chain recombines TRBV27 with TRBJ1-5; D is possibly TRBD1 (5 bases). The CDR3 consists of 14 residues. Looked up from germline, CDR1 is MNHEY and CDR2 is SMNVEV (reference sequence). V was cut by 8 bases and J by 1 base, with 12 bases left in between. Written as DNA, the CDR3 is TGTGCCAGCGGCCAGGGACGGAGCAATCAGCCCCAGCATTTT. Its translation is CASGQGRSNQPQHF.

The table lists this clonotype with a few counts. The rearrangement links TRBV20-1 to TRBJ2-7; D unclear. V lost 0 bases, J lost 4 bases, and 13 bases lay in between. Per germline, CDR1 DFQATT and CDR2 SNEGSKA (reference sequence). This CDR3 region has 14 residues. CDR3 in amino acids: CSARDIGRVYEQYF. CDR3 bases: TGCAGTGCTAGAGATATCGGGCGAGTGTACGAGCAGTACTTC.

This clonotype showed up many times. This chain uses TRBV7-6 with TRBJ2-1; 11 bases map to TRBD2. Germline V CDR1 and CDR2: SGHVS, FNYEAQ. The CDR3 consists of 18 residues. The trim removed 0 bases at V and 4 bases at J, leaving 8 bases unmatched. In nucleotides, the CDR3 is TGTGCCAGCAGCTTAGCGGGGTGGGGACTAGCGGCTTACAATGAGCAGTTCTTC. Its protein is CASSLAGWGLAAYNEQFF.

This clonotype was detected ten times or more. The chain carries TRBV6-1 and TRBJ2-2, with D perhaps matching TRBD1 (6 bases). V shed 6 bases and J shed 5 bases, with 7 bases lying between them. There are 12 residues in the CDR3. Germline V gives CDR1 MNHNS, CDR2 SASEGT. Here the CDR3 reads CASSRGTGELFF. DNA of the CDR3: TGTGCCAGCAGCAGGGGAACCGGGGAGCTGTTTTTT.

This clonotype has at least ten counts. The CDR3 nucleotides read TGTGCCATCAGTGACCCCGGGACTAGCGGGGCGAAGTACTTC. Its protein is CAISDPGTSGAKYF. J is TRBJ2-5 and V is TRBV10-3, with 13 bases matching TRBD2. After removal of 3 bases from V and 12 bases from J, the junction contained 7 bases not matched to a gene. Germline loops: CDR1 ENHRY, CDR2 SYGVKD. The CDR3 extends over 14 amino acids.

This clonotype was recorded many times. J is TRBJ1-1 and V is TRBV28, with a possible D match to TRBD1 (6 bases). Germline CDR1 and CDR2: MDHEN and SYDVKM. This CDR3 has 15 residues. Trimming cost V 8 bases and J 1 base, with 17 bases left between them. The CDR3 nucleotides read TGTGCCAGCCCCCCGGGACACCGGTCGAACACTGAAGCTTTCTTT. It yields the protein CASPPGHRSNTEAFF.

The sample holds a few counts of this clonotype. The chain has TRBV7-9 and TRBJ1-1; D uncertain. Germline V gives CDR1 SEHNR, CDR2 FQNEAQ (reference sequence). The CDR3 covers 13 residues. Deletions cut 11 bases from V and 4 bases from J, with 17 bases between. Here the CDR3 reads CALGRSHGTEAFF. The CDR3 DNA reads as TGTGCCCTAGGACGGAGCCATGGCACTGAAGCTTTCTTT.

In this sample, this clonotype turned up a few times. The V and J genes are TRBV19 and TRBJ2-1, with a weak D call TRBD2 (6 bases). CDR3 length: 17 amino acids. Germline V gene data show CDR1 as LNHDA and CDR2 as SQIVND (reference sequence). V gave up 4 bases and J gave up 0 bases, with 16 bases separating them. The CDR3 sequence is CASSRQIRGNSYNEQFF. CDR3 bases: TGTGCCAGTAGTAGACAGATCCGCGGGAACTCCTACAATGAGCAGTTCTTC.

This clonotype was recorded at least ten times. The chain has TRBV12-3 or TRBV12-4 and TRBJ2-5, with D possibly called TRBD1 or TRBD2 (6 bases each). The CDR3 has 17 amino acids. The germline V and J ends were trimmed by 8 bases and 1 base, with 23 bases remaining between them. Here the CDR3 DNA reads TGTGCCAGCTCCTTTCTCGGAGGGGGGCGCGTCCAAGAGACCCAGTACTTC. Translated: CASSFLGGGRVQETQYF.